The entry below gives a single T cell receptor (beta chain) sequence along with its context. The antigen remains undetermined. Measured with immunoSEQ multiplex PCR; TCRdb has only the in-frame clones, and not every one. The table lists about 62,000 clones, roughly 76% of them singletons. The data are from a study of radiotherapy plus CTLA-4 blockade in lung cancer. Study overall: Objective responses emerged in under 20% of patients, and 30% to 40% attained disease control.

Study observations and caveats: Blood-borne expansion of tumor-derived TCR clones followed radiotherapy plus ipilimumab. Among reported predictors of response, early blood T cell clone dynamics with interferon-beta performed best.

Enrolled patients, whose metastatic non-small-cell lung cancer was chemo-refractory, received focal radiation plus CTLA-4 blockade with ipilimumab. The CDR3 spans 14 residues. Germline V gives CDR1 SQVTM, CDR2 ANQGSEA. The V gene lost 4 bases and the J gene lost 5 bases, with 18 bases spanning the gap. This clonotype was obtained from a human donor with non-small cell lung cancer who had a complete response to radiotherapy plus ipilimumab. The material sequenced was peripheral blood, taken from a patient treated with radiotherapy plus ipilimumab. The chain is built from TRBV29-1 and TRBJ2-7; D remains unclear. Written as DNA, the CDR3 is TGCAGCGTTGGGCAGCGATTTCCAATCCACGAGCAGTACTTC. This gives the protein CSVGQRFPIHEQYF.